Here is one TCR beta chain with its context. These data belong to a study of T cells in Graves' hyperthyroidism and ophthalmopathy. Researchers amplified the TCR beta CDR3 regions from RNA transcripts. HTBI primers drove first-round RT-PCR of the TCR CDR3. A single record per CDR3 protein comes from TCRdb applying MiXCR to the multiplex PCR reads. Of around 660,000 distinct CDR3 sequences listed, roughly 45% are singletons. CDR1 and CDR2 from the germline V gene are DFQATT and SNEGSKA (reference sequence). The CDR3 length is 15 residues. J gave up 2 bases and V 5 bases, and 10 bases lay outside the gene matches. Exclusion criteria comprised uncontrolled infection, other autoimmune disease, pregnancy or lactation.

The sequence was obtained from an adult man with Graves' disease, either hyperthyroidism or ophthalmopathy (not recorded which). Sequenced sample: peripheral blood or thyroid tissue (not recorded which). This chain links TRBV20-1 with TRBJ2-7; 9 nucleotides agree with TRBD1. The CDR3 bases are TGCAGTGCTCTCTACAGGGACAGGGAGACCTACGAGCAGTACTTC. Its protein is CSALYRDRETYEQYF.